The 21 T cell receptor beta chains listed next were all sequenced from one sample in a study of blood T cell repertoires in COVID-19. Assay used: immunoSEQ multiplex PCR; TCRdb lists only in-frame clones, some missing. The data show fewer than 250,000 clones, over 90% seen once. The sample taken for sequencing was peripheral blood. The source of these receptors is a man aged 30 to 45 with COVID-19, enrolled during active disease.

This chain links TRBV7-6 with TRBJ2-5; 11 nucleotides match TRBD1. V lost 4 bases to trimming and J lost 1 base; unmatched junction nucleotides: 2. The CDR3 totals 15 residues. Germline V gives CDR1 SGHVS, CDR2 FNYEAQ. CDR3 sequence: CASSWGTGGQETQYF. In nucleotides, the CDR3 is TGTGCCAGCAGCTGGGGGACAGGGGGCCAAGAGACCCAGTACTTC.

The CDR3 DNA reads as TGTGCCAGCAGCTACCGGGGGTTGGGAAACACCATATATTTT. It codes for CASSYRGLGNTIYF. This chain joins TRBV11-2 and TRBJ1-3; possibly TRBD1 for D (5 bases). Trimming cost V 4 bases and J 4 bases, with 11 bases left between them. Germline V gives CDR1 SGHAT, CDR2 FQNNGV. The length of the CDR3 is 14 residues.

This chain uses TRBV10-3 with TRBJ1-1, with D tentatively TRBD1 (5 bases). The germline V gene encodes CDR1 ENHRY and CDR2 SYGVKD. The V end was cut by 4 bases, the J end by 6 bases, with 15 bases between. CDR3 length: 14 amino acids. The CDR3 DNA reads TGTGCCATCAGTGTACAACAGGACCTATCTGAAGCTTTCTTT. Amino acid sequence: CAISVQQDLSEAFF.

The chain joins TRBV6-2 or TRBV6-3 to TRBJ1-2, with D unresolved. Germline-derived CDR1 and CDR2 are MNHEY and SVGEGT. The ends were cut back, 2 bases at V and 4 bases at J, with 11 bases in the middle. This CDR3 is built from 14 residues. The CDR3 nucleotides read TGTGCCAGCAGTTACGTGGCGGGTCCCTATGGCTACACCTTC. Amino acid sequence: CASSYVAGPYGYTF.

The chain joins TRBV3-1 (or the pseudogene TRBV3-2) to TRBJ2-1, with TRBD2 identical over 10 bases. The CDR3 sequence is 15 residues long. With 2 bases clipped from V and 6 bases from J, the junction kept 4 bases outside the gene matches. Germline-derived CDR1 and CDR2 are LGHDT and YNNKEL (reference sequence). The DNA for the CDR3 is TGTGCCAGCAGCCAAAGCGGGGGGGCGTTCAATGAGCAGTTCTTC. Amino acids: CASSQSGGAFNEQFF.

The chain has TRBV3-1 (or the pseudogene TRBV3-2) and TRBJ1-3, with TRBD1 matching over 7 bases. The J segment lost 5 bases and the V segment lost 5 bases, leaving 3 bases of the junction unmatched. CDR1 is LGHDT, CDR2 YNNKEL, per germline (reference sequence). The CDR3 is 13 amino acids. The CDR3 DNA sequence: TGTGCCAGCAGCGACAGGGATCGAAACACCATATATTTT. This sequence encodes CASSDRDRNTIYF.

V is TRBV15 and J is TRBJ1-5; D may be TRBD1 (5 bases). The germline V and J ends were trimmed by 0 bases and 4 bases, with 10 bases remaining between them. CDR1 is LNHNV and CDR2 is YYDKDF in the germline V gene (reference sequence). The CDR3 contains 15 residues. The CDR3 DNA sequence: TGTGCCACCAGCAGAGATCGGCCAGGGAATCAGCCCCAGCATTTT. This encodes CATSRDRPGNQPQHF.

The chain carries TRBV27 and TRBJ1-1; no clear D. Germline CDR1 MNHEY, CDR2 SMNVEV (reference sequence). CDR3 length: 13 amino acids. The V gene lost 1 base and the J gene lost 1 base, with 4 bases spanning the gap. The CDR3 protein is CASSLFKNTEAFF. CDR3 nucleotide sequence: TGTGCCAGCAGTTTATTCAAGAACACTGAAGCTTTCTTT.

The rearrangement links TRBV6-5 to TRBJ2-2, with D maybe TRBD1 (6 bases). Trimming removed 7 bases at V and 0 bases at J, with 12 bases between. Germline V lookup: CDR1 MNHEY, CDR2 SVGAGI. There are 15 residues in the CDR3. The CDR3 DNA reads as TGTGCCAGCAATACAGGGTCCGCGAACACCGGGGAGCTGTTTTTT. Amino acid sequence: CASNTGSANTGELFF.

In its sample, this clone was seen a few times. The chain uses TRBV27 and TRBJ2-7; 10 bases map to TRBD2. The CDR3 length is 16 residues. V gave up 3 bases and J gave up 7 bases; unmatched junction bases: 12. CDR1 and CDR2 from the germline V gene are MNHEY and SMNVEV (reference sequence). CDR3 DNA: TGTGCCAGCAGTTTCGCCCCCAGCGGGGGGGCGGAGGAGCAGTACTTC. It specifies CASSFAPSGGAEEQYF.

V gene TRBV19 combines with J gene TRBJ1-6; D is unresolved. CDR3 size: 17 residues. V lost 5 bases, J lost 5 bases, and 19 bases lay in between. CDR1 is LNHDA and CDR2 is SQIVND in the germline V gene (reference sequence). The CDR3 loop is CASSARGVRLNNSPLHF. CDR3 nucleotides: TGTGCCAGTAGTGCTCGGGGAGTCCGACTTAATAATTCACCCCTCCACTTT.

This clone showed up just once. The V call is TRBV18, the J call TRBJ2-2; a possible D gene is TRBD2 (6 bases). The CDR3 loop spans 16 amino acids. CDR1 and CDR2 from the germline V gene are KGHSH and LQKENI. V gave up 1 base and J gave up 5 bases, with 14 bases separating them. CDR3 sequence reads: CASSPRLGGDTGELFF. The CDR3 bases are TGTGCCAGCTCACCACGACTAGGAGGGGATACCGGGGAGCTGTTTTTT.

The chain uses TRBV12-5 and TRBJ1-2, with 8 nucleotides matching TRBD1. The CDR3 consists of 15 residues. Losses at the gene ends were 6 bases for V and 6 bases for J; bases not matched to a gene: 12. Looked up from germline, CDR1 is LGHNT and CDR2 is FRNRAP. The DNA for the CDR3 is TGTGCTAGTGGACTCACACTGACAGGGGACGATGGCTACACCTTC. Translated: CASGLTLTGDDGYTF.

The chain couples TRBV24-1 to TRBJ2-7; D gene uncertain. The germline gives CDR1 KGHDR, CDR2 SFDVKD. The CDR3 runs to 15 residues. With 4 bases removed from V and 0 bases from J, the gap between germline ends came to 12 bases. CDR3 sequence reads: CATSDRRHLSYEQYF. DNA of the CDR3: TGTGCCACCAGTGACCGTAGACACCTCTCCTACGAGCAGTACTTC.

This chain connects TRBV11-2 to TRBJ2-7, with D perhaps TRBD2 (6 bases). CDR1 and CDR2 from the germline V gene are SGHAT and FQNNGV. Trimming took off 1 base at V and 6 bases at J, with 13 bases between the two ends. The CDR3 contains 14 residues. This chain's CDR3 is CASSLVTTAGEQYF. The CDR3, as DNA: TGTGCCAGCAGCTTAGTTACGACAGCGGGCGAGCAGTACTTC.

The chain uses TRBV6-2 or TRBV6-3 and TRBJ1-5; D not certain. The CDR3 sequence is 14 residues long. CDR1 MNHEY and CDR2 SVGEGT come from the germline V gene. Trimming stripped 4 bases from V and 8 bases from J, with 15 bases between. The CDR3 protein is CASSWTLPREPQHF. The CDR3 nucleotides are TGTGCCAGCAGTTGGACCCTTCCGAGGGAGCCCCAGCATTTT.

The chain joins TRBV5-1 to TRBJ1-1; D not resolved. Trimming removed 0 bases from V and 0 bases from J, with 6 bases in between. The CDR3 extends over 14 amino acids. Germline assignment: CDR1 SGHRS and CDR2 YFSETQ. Here the CDR3 reads CASSLADLNTEAFF. In DNA form, the CDR3 reads TGCGCCAGCAGCTTGGCTGACTTGAACACTGAAGCTTTCTTT.

The V call is TRBV7-9, the J call TRBJ2-1; D possibly corresponds to TRBD2 (6 bases). Trimming left V 5 bases short and J 7 bases short, with 12 bases between. This CDR3 spans 13 amino acids. Germline V gene lookup returns CDR1 SEHNR and CDR2 FQNEAQ (reference sequence). CDR3 nucleotides: TGTGCCAGCAGCCGGCCGCGGGGAAATGAGCAGTTCTTC. The encoded protein is CASSRPRGNEQFF.

The gene calls are TRBV7-8 and TRBJ2-7; TRBD2 might be the D (6 bases). The CDR3 runs to 13 residues. CDR1 and CDR2 from the germline V gene are SGHVS and FQNEAQ. The ends were cut back, 5 bases at V and 4 bases at J, with 12 bases in the middle. The CDR3: CASSRDSYYEQYF. CDR3 bases: TGTGCCAGCAGCCGGGACTCTTATTACGAGCAGTACTTC.

The gene calls are TRBV6-5 and TRBJ1-5, with TRBD1 matching over 9 bases. V shed 8 bases and J 7 bases; nucleotides not matched to a gene: 9. Germline V CDR1 and CDR2: MNHEY, SVGAGI. The CDR3 is 14 amino acids. The CDR3 DNA is TGTGCCAGCGGCTACAGGGGGCCCGGGCAGCCCCAGCATTTT. It is translated as CASGYRGPGQPQHF.

The genes are TRBV5-1 and TRBJ2-5; D not resolved. Germline loops: CDR1 SGHRS, CDR2 YFSETQ. The CDR3 length is 15 residues. Deletions cut 4 bases from V and 5 bases from J, with 18 bases between. The CDR3 nucleotides are TGCGCCAGCAGCCCCCTGATGGCACCCAGGGAGACCCAGTACTTC. Amino acids: CASSPLMAPRETQYF.